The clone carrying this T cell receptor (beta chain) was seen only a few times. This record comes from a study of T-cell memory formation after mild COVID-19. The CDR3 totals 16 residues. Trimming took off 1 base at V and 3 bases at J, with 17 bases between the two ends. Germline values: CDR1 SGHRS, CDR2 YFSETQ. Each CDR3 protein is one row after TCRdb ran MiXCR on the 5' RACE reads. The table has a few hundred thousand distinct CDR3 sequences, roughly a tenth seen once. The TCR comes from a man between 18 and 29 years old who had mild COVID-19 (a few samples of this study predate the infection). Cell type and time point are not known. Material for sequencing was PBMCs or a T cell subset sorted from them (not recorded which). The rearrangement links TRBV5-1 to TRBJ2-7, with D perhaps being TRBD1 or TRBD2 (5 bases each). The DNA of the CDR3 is TGCGCCAGCAGCTTGATGTTTTTGTCTGGGGGCTACGAGCAGTACTTC. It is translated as CASSLMFLSGGYEQYF.